These T cell receptor beta chains were read from a single sample in a study of blood T cell repertoires in COVID-19. The protocol was immunoSEQ multiplex PCR, while the TCRdb copy is restricted to in-frame clones and leaves out a portion. The table lists about 280,000 clones, nearly 90% of them singletons. Sequencing used PBMCs or T cells enriched from blood (not recorded which). These receptors were obtained from a young woman who had recovered from COVID-19. Both conserved end residues are part of each CDR3. The order of the fields is D gene, clone size, V gene, J gene, CDR3 DNA, CDR3 protein. The D gene is left open where the match is weak. Clone size is not always given. Where it is, it says once, few, many or a class for expanded clones.

>-|once|TRBV19|TRBJ2-5
TGTGCCAGTAGTATGCGATGGCAGGGTCAGGGTGAGACCCAGTACTTC
CASSMRWQGQGETQYF
>TRBD1|-|TRBV30|TRBJ1-4
TGTGCCTGGGGCGGGGACAGCGGTGAAAAACTGTTTTTT
CAWGGDSGEKLFF
>-|-|TRBV19|TRBJ1-2
TGTGCCAGCATCACAGGTTCTGGCTACACCTTC
CASITGSGYTF
>TRBD1|-|TRBV5-1|TRBJ1-2
TGCGCCAGCAGCCGGGACAGGGACAGGGGCTACACCTTC
CASSRDRDRGYTF
>-|-|TRBV30|TRBJ2-7
TGTGCCTGGAGAGTTGTCGGGGGACGCTACGAGCAGTACTTC
CAWRVVGGRYEQYF
>TRBD2|-|TRBV5-5|TRBJ2-7
TGTGCCAGCAGCTTGGCGGGACTAGCGGGAGGGCCTGGTTACGAGCAGTACTTC
CASSLAGLAGGPGYEQYF
>TRBD2|-|TRBV7-9|TRBJ2-1
TGTGCCAGCAGCAATAGCGGGGGGCGGGCTTACAATGAGCAGTTCTTC
CASSNSGGRAYNEQFF
>-|-|TRBV28|TRBJ1-1
TGTGCCAGCAGTTTAGAGGGCGCAGGAGCTTTCTTT
CASSLEGAGAFF
>-|-|TRBV5-1|TRBJ1-2
TGCGCCAGCAGCCGTGAGCCCAGGACAGTGCTTCAGGACTATGGCTACACCTTC
CASSREPRTVLQDYGYTF
>TRBD2|-|TRBV9|TRBJ2-5
TGTGCCAGCAGCGTAGCTCCGGCCCGACTAGCACCATACCAAGAGACCCAGTACTTC
CASSVAPARLAPYQETQYF
>TRBD1|-|TRBV11-1|TRBJ2-7
TGTGCCAGCAGCCTGAGGACAGGGGGCTACGAGCAGTACTTC
CASSLRTGGYEQYF
>-|-|TRBV18|TRBJ1-2
TGTGCCAGCTCACCACTTGCCTGGGCACAGCCGTTTAACTATGGCTACACCTTC
CASSPLAWAQPFNYGYTF
>TRBD1|-|TRBV3-1/TRBV3-2|TRBJ2-5
TGTGCCAGCAGCCCTAGACAGGGGTTCCCAAGGACCCAGTACTTC
CASSPRQGFPRTQYF
>-|-|TRBV6-6|TRBJ1-5
TGTGCCAGCAGTTACTCGAAGGGGGGGGGCAATCAGCCCCAGCATTTT
CASSYSKGGGNQPQHF
>TRBD2|-|TRBV4-1|TRBJ2-7
TGCGCCAGCAGTAGCGGGAGAGGCGAGCAGTACTTC
CASSSGRGEQYF
>-|-|TRBV19|TRBJ1-2
TGTGCCAGTAGTATAGATAGCCTCCCGGGCTATGGCTACACCTTC
CASSIDSLPGYGYTF